This T cell receptor beta chain is drawn from a study of metastatic and nonmetastatic thyroid tumors. About the research overall: The study looked at repertoires side by side in blood and in tumor or nodule tissue from malignant and benign thyroid patients. Notes on the study in general: The reported finding was significantly higher TCR beta diversity in malignant thyroid tumors relative to benign nodules, in blood and tumor.

The CDR3 consists of 16 residues. CDR1 and CDR2 from the germline V gene are LGHDT and YNNKEL (reference sequence). Germline trimming cut 1 base from V and 1 base from J; bases unmatched to any gene: 7. In the study's own analysis: A papillary thyroid cancer distant-metastasis classifier was built from CDR3 differences across clinicopathological groups. TCRdb recomputed clones from the PCR reads via MiXCR. The V and J calls here are based on TCRdb, not the publication. The sample yields over 15,000 clones, about 24% seen once. This clone was recorded many times. Its antigen remains unidentified. All patients reached thyroid surgery having received no treatment beforehand.

The sequence was collected from a male donor with papillary thyroid cancer or a benign thyroid nodule (not recorded which). Some clones in this sample may be carry-over from other donors' samples. Sequenced sample: tumor tissue. The genes are TRBV3-1 and TRBJ2-7; 7 bases fit TRBD1. CDR3 amino acids: CASSQAPTGASYEQYF. CDR3 DNA sequence: TGTGCCAGCAGCCAAGCCCCTACAGGGGCGTCCTACGAGCAGTACTTC.